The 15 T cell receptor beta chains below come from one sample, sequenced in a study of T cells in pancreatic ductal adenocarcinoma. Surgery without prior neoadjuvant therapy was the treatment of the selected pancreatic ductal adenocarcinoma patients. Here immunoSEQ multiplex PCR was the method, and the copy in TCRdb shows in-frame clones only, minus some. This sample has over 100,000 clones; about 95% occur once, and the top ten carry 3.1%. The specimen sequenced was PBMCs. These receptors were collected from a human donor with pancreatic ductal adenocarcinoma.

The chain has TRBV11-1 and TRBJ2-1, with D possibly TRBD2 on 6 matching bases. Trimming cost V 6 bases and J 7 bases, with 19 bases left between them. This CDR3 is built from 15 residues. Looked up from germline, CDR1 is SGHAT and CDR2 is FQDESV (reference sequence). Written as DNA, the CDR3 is TGTGCCAGCAGGGGGAGTGGCGGGGCTAGAAATGAGCAGTTCTTC. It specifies CASRGSGGARNEQFF.

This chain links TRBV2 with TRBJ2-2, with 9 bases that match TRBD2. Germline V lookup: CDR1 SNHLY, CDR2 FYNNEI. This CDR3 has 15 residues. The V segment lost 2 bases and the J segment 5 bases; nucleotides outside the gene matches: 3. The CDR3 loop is CASSEPSGTTGELFF. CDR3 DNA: TGTGCCAGCAGTGAACCTAGCGGGACAACCGGGGAGCTGTTTTTT.

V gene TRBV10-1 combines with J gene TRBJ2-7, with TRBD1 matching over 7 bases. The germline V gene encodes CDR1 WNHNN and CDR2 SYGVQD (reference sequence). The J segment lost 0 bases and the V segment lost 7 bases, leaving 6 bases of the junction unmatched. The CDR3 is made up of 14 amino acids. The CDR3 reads CASTTGVISYEQYF. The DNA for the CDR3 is TGCGCCAGCACCACAGGGGTTATCTCCTACGAGCAGTACTTC.

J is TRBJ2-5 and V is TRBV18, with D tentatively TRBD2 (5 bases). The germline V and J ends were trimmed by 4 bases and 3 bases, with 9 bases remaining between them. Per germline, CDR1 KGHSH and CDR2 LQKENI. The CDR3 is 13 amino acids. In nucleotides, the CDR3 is TGTGCCAGCTCACGGAACGGGGAAGAGACCCAGTACTTC. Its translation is CASSRNGEETQYF.

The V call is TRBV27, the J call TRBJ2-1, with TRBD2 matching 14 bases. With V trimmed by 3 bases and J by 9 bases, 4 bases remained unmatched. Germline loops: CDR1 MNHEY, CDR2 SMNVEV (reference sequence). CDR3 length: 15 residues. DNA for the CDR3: TGTGCCAGCAGTTTCGGGACTAGCGGGAGAAGTGAGCAGTTCTTC. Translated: CASSFGTSGRSEQFF.

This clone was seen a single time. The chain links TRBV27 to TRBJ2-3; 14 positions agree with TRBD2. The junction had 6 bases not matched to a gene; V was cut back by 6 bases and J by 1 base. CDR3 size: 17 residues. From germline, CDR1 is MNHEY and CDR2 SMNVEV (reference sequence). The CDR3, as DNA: TGTGCCAGCAGGGGACTAGCGGGAGCGTGGGGCACAGATACGCAGTATTTT. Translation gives CASRGLAGAWGTDTQYF.

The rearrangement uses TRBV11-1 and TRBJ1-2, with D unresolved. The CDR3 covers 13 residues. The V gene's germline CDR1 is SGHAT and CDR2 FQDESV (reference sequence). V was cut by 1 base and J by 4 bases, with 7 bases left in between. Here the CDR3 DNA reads TGTGCCAGCAGCTTAGGCAGATCCTATGGCTACACCTTC. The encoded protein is CASSLGRSYGYTF.

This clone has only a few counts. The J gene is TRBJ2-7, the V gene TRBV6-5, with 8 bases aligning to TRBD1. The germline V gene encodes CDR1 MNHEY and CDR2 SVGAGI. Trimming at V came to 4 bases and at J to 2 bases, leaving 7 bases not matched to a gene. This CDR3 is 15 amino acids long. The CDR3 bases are TGTGCCAGCAGTTGGGGACAGGAGCTGACCTACGAGCAGTACTTC. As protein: CASSWGQELTYEQYF.

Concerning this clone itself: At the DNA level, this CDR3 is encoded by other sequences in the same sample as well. CDR3 sequence reads: CASSLQGGSGNTIYF. CDR3 sequence (DNA): TGCGCCAGCAGCTTACAGGGGGGCTCTGGAAACACCATATATTTT. V usage is TRBV5-1 and J usage is TRBJ1-3; 8 bases match TRBD1. This CDR3 spans 15 amino acids. The germline V gene encodes CDR1 SGHRS and CDR2 YFSETQ. The V segment lost 2 bases and the J segment 0 bases; nucleotides outside the gene matches: 1.

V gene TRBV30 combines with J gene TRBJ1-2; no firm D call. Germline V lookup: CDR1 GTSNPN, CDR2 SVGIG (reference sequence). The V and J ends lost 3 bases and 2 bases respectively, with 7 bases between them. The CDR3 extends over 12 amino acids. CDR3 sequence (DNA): TGTGCCTGGAGCCCTATGAACTATGGCTACACCTTC. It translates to CAWSPMNYGYTF.

The CDR3 loop reads CASSLIVWATGSQPQHF. The CDR3 DNA is TGTGCCAGCAGTTTGATCGTGTGGGCGACAGGGAGCCAGCCCCAGCATTTT. The V gene is TRBV28, the J gene TRBJ1-5; TRBD1 aligns across 7 bases. This CDR3 is 17 amino acids long. V lost 3 bases and J lost 7; bases outside the gene matches: 15. Germline V gives CDR1 MDHEN, CDR2 SYDVKM.

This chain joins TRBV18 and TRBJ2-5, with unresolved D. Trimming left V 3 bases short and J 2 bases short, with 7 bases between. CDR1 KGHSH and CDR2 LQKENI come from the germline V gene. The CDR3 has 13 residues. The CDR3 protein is CASSPFGQETQYF. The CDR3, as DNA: TGTGCCAGCTCACCCTTCGGGCAAGAGACCCAGTACTTC.

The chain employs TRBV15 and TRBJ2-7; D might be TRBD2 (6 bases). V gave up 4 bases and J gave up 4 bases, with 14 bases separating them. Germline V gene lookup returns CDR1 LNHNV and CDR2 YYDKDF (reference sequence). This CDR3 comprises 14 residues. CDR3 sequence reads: CATSTGGVGYEQYF. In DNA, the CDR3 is TGTGCCACCAGCACAGGAGGGGTAGGGTACGAGCAGTACTTC. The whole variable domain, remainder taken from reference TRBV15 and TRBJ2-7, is DAMVIQNPRYQVTQFGKPVTLSCSQTLNHNVMYWYQQKSSQAPKLLFHYYDKDFNNEADTPDNFQSRRPNTSFCFLDIRSPGLGDTAMYLCATSTGGVGYEQYFGPGTRLTVT.

CDR3 bases: TGTGCCGGCCTAGCGGGAGGAGAGACCCAGTACTTC. Its protein product is CAGLAGGETQYF. The chain has TRBV7-9 and TRBJ2-5; TRBD2 matches at 11 bases. This CDR3 spans 12 amino acids. Germline values: CDR1 SEHNR, CDR2 FQNEAQ (reference sequence). The junction had 3 bases not matched to a gene; V was cut back by 11 bases and J by 4 bases.

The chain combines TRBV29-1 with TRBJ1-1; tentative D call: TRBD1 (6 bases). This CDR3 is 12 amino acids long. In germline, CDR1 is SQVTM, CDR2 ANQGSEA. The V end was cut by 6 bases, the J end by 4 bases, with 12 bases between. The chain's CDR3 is CSVGAPGTEAFF. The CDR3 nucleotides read TGCAGCGTGGGGGCGCCGGGCACTGAAGCTTTCTTT.